The 30 T cell receptor beta chains below were found in one sample sequenced in a study of T cells in Graves' hyperthyroidism and ophthalmopathy. Researchers took RNA transcripts and amplified the TCR beta CDR3 regions from them. The study used the HTBI primer set for a first-round RT-PCR of the TCR CDR3. TCRdb reprocessed the multiplex PCR reads via MiXCR and lists one record per CDR3 protein. This table holds roughly 240,000 distinct CDR3 sequences, about 24% found once. The sample comprised blood. The receptors derive from a woman aged 40-49 years with Graves' ophthalmopathy.

This clonotype was counted many times. The chain links TRBV28 to TRBJ2-7, with 7 bases lining up with TRBD1. V lost 4 bases, J lost 1 base, and 4 bases stayed unmatched. This CDR3 contains 14 residues. CDR1 and CDR2 (germline): MDHEN, SYDVKM. The CDR3 is CASSSWDRSYEQYF. As DNA, the CDR3 is TGTGCCAGCAGTTCCTGGGACAGATCCTACGAGCAGTACTTC.

In its sample, this clonotype was seen once. V and J are TRBV12-3 or TRBV12-4 and TRBJ2-5; D ambiguous. This CDR3 has 13 residues. V was shortened by 2 bases and J by 4 bases, with 8 bases between the two germline ends. The CDR3 region is CASSLTRRETQYF. The CDR3 nucleotides read TGTGCCAGCAGTTTAACGAGACGAGAGACCCAGTACTTC.

The chain combines TRBV4-1 with TRBJ2-5, with a tentative D call TRBD2 (5 bases). Germline V CDR1 and CDR2: MGHRA, YSYEKL. Trimming took off 3 bases at V and 1 base at J, with 9 bases between the two ends. The CDR3 is 14 amino acids. The CDR3 sequence: CASSQERSQETQYF. CDR3 bases: TGCGCCAGCAGCCAGGAGCGGAGCCAAGAGACCCAGTACTTC.

The CDR3 nucleotides read TGCAGTGCTAGAGATGTCCAGGCTGAGGGCTACACCTTC. Its protein product is CSARDVQAEGYTF. The chain is built from TRBV20-1 and TRBJ1-2, with no clear D. The CDR3 loop spans 13 amino acids. Trimming removed 0 bases at V and 8 bases at J, with 13 bases between. Germline CDR1 reads DFQATT; CDR2 reads SNEGSKA (reference sequence).

The chain uses TRBV14 and TRBJ2-7, with D tentatively TRBD2 (6 bases). Germline values: CDR1 SGHDN, CDR2 FVKESK. The CDR3 length is 16 residues. The germline V and J ends were trimmed by 4 bases and 2 bases, with 18 bases remaining between them. CDR3 residues: CASSLDGGIGTYEQYF. The CDR3 region has the DNA TGTGCCAGCAGCCTGGATGGGGGGATTGGGACCTACGAGCAGTACTTC.

This clonotype was detected many times. V is TRBV6-5 and J is TRBJ2-2; 8 bases match TRBD1. Trimming removed 2 bases from V and 3 bases from J; junction bases left unmatched: 2. This CDR3 is 15 amino acids long. Germline CDR1 is MNHEY and CDR2 is SVGAGI. CDR3 residues: CASSYDRGDTGELFF. CDR3 nucleotides: TGTGCCAGCAGTTACGACAGGGGCGACACCGGGGAGCTGTTTTTT.

This clonotype was seen at least ten times. The chain couples TRBV27 to TRBJ2-7; D gene uncertain. This CDR3 has 11 amino acids. V shed 3 bases and J shed 6 bases, with 6 bases lying between them. Germline CDR1 is MNHEY and CDR2 is SMNVEV (reference sequence). The CDR3 sequence is CASSFGLEQYF. CDR3 nucleotides: TGTGCCAGCAGTTTTGGTCTCGAGCAGTACTTC.

This clonotype was counted at least ten times. Being one base from a much bigger clone, this may be a read error. V is TRBV6-1 and J is TRBJ2-7, with 9 bases aligning to TRBD2. This CDR3 region has 15 residues. Germline V gene data show CDR1 as MNHNS and CDR2 as SASEGT. The chain's CDR3 is CAGRHLAGVSYEQYF. Written as DNA, the CDR3 is TGTGCCGGCAGACATTTAGCGGGAGTATCCTACGAGCAGTACTTC.

At least ten counts were recorded for this clonotype. The chain recombines TRBV14 with TRBJ2-2; 9 nucleotides agree with TRBD2. In germline, CDR1 is SGHDN, CDR2 FVKESK. Losses at the gene ends were 6 bases for V and 7 bases for J; bases not matched to a gene: 9. The CDR3 covers 15 residues. The CDR3 loop reads CASRELTSGDGELFF. The CDR3 coding sequence is TGTGCCAGCAGGGAGCTGACTAGCGGAGACGGGGAGCTGTTTTTT.

The V and J genes are TRBV6-2 or TRBV6-3 and TRBJ1-2; D gene ambiguous. This CDR3 is 11 amino acids long. Germline assignment: CDR1 MNHEY and CDR2 SVGEGT. Trimming pared 6 bases from V and 6 bases from J, leaving 8 bases between. The DNA for the CDR3 is TGTGCCAGCAGCCTGTTAGATGGCTACACCTTC. As protein: CASSLLDGYTF.

This clonotype was recorded at least ten times. V gene TRBV20-1 combines with J gene TRBJ2-5, with 8 bases matching TRBD1. The CDR3 loop spans 13 amino acids. Germline CDR1 and CDR2: DFQATT and SNEGSKA (reference sequence). The V gene end was trimmed by 4 bases and the J gene end by 5 bases; junction bases not matched to a gene: 6. CDR3 sequence (DNA): TGCAGTGCTAAGACAGGGGTGTCGGAGACCCAGTACTTC. Translation gives CSAKTGVSETQYF.

This clonotype has ten or more counts. V usage is TRBV7-2 and J usage is TRBJ2-7; 7 bases agree with TRBD1. The CDR3 length is 12 residues. V lost 4 bases and J lost 6; bases outside the gene matches: 3. The V gene's germline CDR1 is SGHTA and CDR2 FQGNSA. This chain's CDR3 is CASSYGQAEQYF. The CDR3 DNA reads as TGTGCCAGCAGCTACGGACAGGCCGAGCAGTACTTC.

At least ten counts were recorded for this clonotype. The rearrangement links TRBV6-1 to TRBJ2-2, with D perhaps matching TRBD1 or TRBD2 (5 bases each). With 6 bases removed from V and 2 bases from J, the gap between germline ends came to 10 bases. The CDR3 consists of 14 residues. Germline CDR1 reads MNHNS; CDR2 reads SASEGT. The CDR3 DNA sequence: TGTGCCAGCAGATCGGGGACCAACACCGGGGAGCTGTTTTTT. As protein: CASRSGTNTGELFF.

Turning to this clonotype: The junction differs from germline at one of its ends, possibly a read error. The chain has TRBV19 and TRBJ1-1; 8 bases map to TRBD1. This CDR3 has 16 amino acids. CDR1 and CDR2 from the germline V gene are LNHDA and SQIVND (reference sequence). This chain's CDR3 is CASTLTGVGGVTEASF. CDR3 nucleotides: TGTGCCAGTACCTTGACAGGGGTCGGCGGCGTCACTGAAGCTTCCTTT. Full variable domain (remainder filled in from reference TRBV19 and TRBJ1-1): DGGITQSPKYLFRKEGQNVTLSCEQNLNHDAMYWYRQDPGQGLRLIYYSQIVNDFQKGDIAEGYSVSREKKESFPLTVTSAQKNPTAFYLCASTLTGVGGVTEASFGQGTRLTVV.

The table lists this clonotype with many counts. This chain connects TRBV3-1 to TRBJ1-2; D gene unclear. This CDR3 is 14 amino acids long. Per germline, CDR1 LGHDT and CDR2 YNNKEL (reference sequence). V lost 4 bases and J 2 bases, leaving 11 bases between the germline ends. The CDR3 DNA follows: TGTGCCAGCAGCCCGCGGGCGGCCAACTATGGCTACACCTTC. Translating gives CASSPRAANYGYTF.

V is TRBV6-2 or TRBV6-3 and J is TRBJ2-7; D tentatively fits TRBD1 or TRBD2 (5 bases each). The ends were cut back, 0 bases at V and 2 bases at J, with 14 bases in the middle. This CDR3 is built from 16 residues. From germline, CDR1 is MNHEY and CDR2 SVGEGT. CDR3 DNA sequence: TGTGCCAGCAGTTACTCCGGGGCTAGCTATCCCTACGAGCAGTACTTC. Protein sequence: CASSYSGASYPYEQYF.

The chain recombines TRBV7-3 with TRBJ2-5; TRBD2 is a possible D gene (6 bases). The CDR3 sequence is 16 residues long. Germline-derived CDR1 and CDR2 are SGHTA and FQGTGA. With 5 bases removed from V and 2 bases from J, the gap between germline ends came to 18 bases. For the CDR3, the DNA is TGTGCCAGCAGCATAGACCCCGGGCGGGAACAAGAGACCCAGTACTTC. Translating gives CASSIDPGREQETQYF.

This chain connects TRBV2 to TRBJ2-7, with D tentatively TRBD1 (7 bases). The CDR3 consists of 13 residues. Trimming stripped 4 bases from V and 7 bases from J, with 14 bases between. In germline, CDR1 is SNHLY, CDR2 FYNNEI. This chain's CDR3 is CASSGEQGREQYF. In DNA form, the CDR3 reads TGTGCCAGCAGTGGGGAACAGGGGAGGGAGCAGTACTTC.

Many counts were recorded for this clonotype. J is TRBJ1-1 and V is TRBV2; no clear D gene. The V gene's germline CDR1 is SNHLY and CDR2 FYNNEI. The CDR3 consists of 13 residues. Trimming cost V 3 bases and J 1 base, with 6 bases left between them. Here the CDR3 DNA reads TGTGCCAGCAGTGACAGGTGGAACACTGAAGCTTTCTTT. This encodes CASSDRWNTEAFF.

This clonotype occurred many times. The chain carries TRBV4-2 and TRBJ2-4; TRBD1 is a possible D gene (5 bases). The CDR3 length is 16 residues. V was pared by 4 bases and J by 0 bases, with 13 bases between. CDR1 and CDR2 from the germline V gene are LGHNA and YNFKEQ. CDR3 in amino acids: CASSPQTDLAKNIQYF. DNA of the CDR3: TGTGCCAGCAGCCCCCAGACAGACCTAGCCAAAAACATTCAGTACTTC.

This chain joins TRBV28 and TRBJ2-7, with D possibly being TRBD1 or TRBD2 (5 bases each). The V gene lost 5 bases and the J gene lost 7 bases, with 27 bases spanning the gap. Germline CDR1 MDHEN, CDR2 SYDVKM. This CDR3 contains 17 residues. CDR3 loop: CASSADPPGPPSREQYF. DNA of the CDR3: TGTGCCAGCAGTGCCGACCCCCCGGGACCCCCATCTAGAGAGCAGTACTTC.

This clonotype appeared many times. J is TRBJ2-5 and V is TRBV10-3; perhaps TRBD1 as D (6 bases). This CDR3 is 14 amino acids long. Trimming stripped 4 bases from V and 5 bases from J, with 14 bases between. Germline V CDR1 and CDR2: ENHRY, SYGVKD. CDR3 bases: TGTGCCATCAGTGGAGGGGGTGTACGGGAGACCCAGTACTTC. Translated: CAISGGGVRETQYF.

This chain joins TRBV4-1 and TRBJ2-2, with a possible D match to TRBD1 (5 bases). The CDR3 is 16 residues long. The germline V gene has CDR1 MGHRA and CDR2 YSYEKL. V was pared by 0 bases and J by 3 bases, with 11 bases between. As DNA, the CDR3 is TGCGCCAGCAGCCAAGAGTGGCAGGGTTACACCGGGGAGCTGTTTTTT. This translates into CASSQEWQGYTGELFF.

V usage is TRBV5-1 and J usage is TRBJ2-2, with 9 bases matching TRBD2. The CDR3 length is 16 residues. The V gene's germline CDR1 is SGHRS and CDR2 YFSETQ. Germline trimming cut 4 bases from V and 7 bases from J; bases unmatched to any gene: 11. The CDR3, as DNA: TGCGCCAGCAGCCTTATAGCGGGAGCGGGGAACGGGGAGCTGTTTTTT. It is translated as CASSLIAGAGNGELFF.

This clonotype was observed many times. The genes are TRBV4-1 and TRBJ1-2, with unresolved D. This CDR3 spans 16 amino acids. V shed 0 bases and J shed 0 bases, with 11 bases lying between them. Germline CDR1 is MGHRA and CDR2 is YSYEKL. The CDR3 coding sequence is TGCGCCAGCAGCCAAGATAGAAAACTAACTAACTATGGCTACACCTTC. This gives the protein CASSQDRKLTNYGYTF.

The table lists this clonotype with many counts. A much larger clone is a single base away; this may be a read error. This chain joins TRBV28 and TRBJ2-7; D could derive from TRBD1 or TRBD2 (5 bases each). The CDR3 runs to 15 residues. Germline V CDR1 and CDR2: MDHEN, SYDVKM. The ends were cut back, 5 bases at V and 8 bases at J, with 22 bases in the middle. The CDR3 region is CASSPAQGRHVKQYF. DNA for the CDR3: TGTGCCAGCAGTCCTGCGCAGGGACGGCATGTGAAGCAGTACTTC. The variable domain in full, with the rest retrieved from reference TRBV28 and TRBJ2-7, is DVKVTQSSRYLVKRTGEKVFLECVQDMDHENMFWYRQDPGLGLRLIYFSYDVKMKEKGDIPEGYSVSREKKERFSLILESASTNQTSMYLCASSPAQGRHVKQYFGPGTRLTVT.

This clonotype was recorded many times. The V gene is TRBV24-1, the J gene TRBJ1-1; the D gene is possibly TRBD1 (6 bases). The length of the CDR3 is 12 residues. V was shortened by 2 bases and J by 6 bases, with 6 bases between the two germline ends. Germline lookup yields CDR1 KGHDR and CDR2 SFDVKD. The CDR3 here is CATSDSGAEAFF. The CDR3 DNA reads as TGTGCCACCAGTGATTCAGGGGCTGAAGCTTTCTTT.

At least ten counts were recorded for this clonotype. The rearrangement uses TRBV27 and TRBJ1-2; possibly TRBD1 for D (6 bases). CDR1 MNHEY and CDR2 SMNVEV come from the germline V gene (reference sequence). V shed 2 bases and J shed 10 bases, with 14 bases lying between them. This CDR3 is built from 13 residues. The CDR3 sequence is CASSLGQGTYYTF. The CDR3 region has the DNA TGTGCCAGCAGTTTAGGGCAGGGGACCTACTACACCTTC.

This clonotype was observed a few times. The rearrangement links TRBV28 to TRBJ2-7; 11 positions match TRBD2. CDR3 size: 19 residues. V was pared by 7 bases and J by 5 bases, with 22 bases of the junction left unmatched. The germline gives CDR1 MDHEN, CDR2 SYDVKM. The CDR3, as DNA: TGTGCCAGCACCCCAGAGCCCAGACTAGCGGGGAGGATTAAAAACGAGCAGTACTTC. Its translation: CASTPEPRLAGRIKNEQYF.

This chain joins TRBV6-2 or TRBV6-3 and TRBJ2-7; 7 bases fit TRBD2. CDR1 MNHEY and CDR2 SVGEGT come from the germline V gene. V lost 4 bases, J lost 4 bases, and 10 bases stayed unmatched. The length of the CDR3 is 15 residues. CDR3 sequence reads: CASSLRAAGTYEQYF. In DNA form, the CDR3 reads TGTGCCAGCAGTTTAAGGGCAGCGGGAACGTACGAGCAGTACTTC.